These T cell receptor beta chains were read from a single sample in a study of T cell responses to AZD1222 COVID-19 vaccine. TCRdb keeps only in-frame clones here, not all; method: immunoSEQ multiplex PCR. Here the sample spans 130,000 to 150,000 clones, under 95% being singletons. The specimen comprised peripheral blood, sampled 28 days after the second AZD1222 dose. These receptors came from an adult who received the AZD1222 COVID-19 vaccine. CDR3s include the opening cysteine and the closing phenylalanine or tryptophan.

length | V | CDR3
13 | TRBV14 | CASSQDRRNEQFF
11 | TRBV29-1 | CSVESGTEAFF
13 | TRBV2 | CASSGETRTEAFF
14 | TRBV7-9 | CASSTGFLGYGYTF
13 | TRBV2 | CASSRGRTDTQYF
16 | TRBV11-1 | CASSLLDSVGNTEAFF
15 | TRBV2 | CASRLGGGRADTQYF
15 | TRBV19 | CASSIVAGGPYEQYF
15 | TRBV7-8 | CASSRTGVFDQPQHF
16 | TRBV27 | CASSLSARVNRDEQFF
15 | TRBV18 | CASSPGGGVNQPQHF
12 | TRBV5-1 | CASSLGPGELFF
14 | TRBV29-1 | CSVEDRIVRGGYTF
13 | TRBV5-1 | CASSLYRGYGYTF
15 | TRBV6-5 | CASSYAAGGTGELFF
15 | TRBV11-2 | CASSLQGAGYNEQFF
14 | TRBV6-5 | CASNRVSHNQPQHF
13 | TRBV7-9 | CASSLEAYRSLFF
15 | TRBV24-1 | CATSDARQGAGEQFF
13 | TRBV6-5 | CASSSGQSYGYTF
16 | TRBV27 | CASSFQKGTGNYGYTF
16 | TRBV13 | CASSLVVGGAGYGYTF
14 | TRBV18 | CASSPGGADQPQHF